One T cell receptor (beta chain) is described in this entry. Its antigen remains undetermined. Nothing much larger sits one base from this clone, and base qualities are not available. V loses 4 bases of germline sequence and J loses 10 bases, and the interval between the two ends is 14 bases. The germline V gene yields SGDLS for CDR1 and YYNGEE for CDR2. The CDR3 holds 13 amino acids from the cysteine to the phenylalanine. The entry retains the CDR3 DNA only, 39 bases that are in frame from base 1. The entry originates in a study of blood T cell repertoires in COVID-19 (dated by TCRdb to the early 2020s). About the full investigation: Samples from collaborators originated in the United States, Italy and Spain and spanned both the acute and convalescent phases of COVID-19. The prospective study material was composed of cDNA or gDNA derived from T cells, B-cell-depleted T cells, or PBMCs. Subjects who had been exposed to COVID-19, were actively infected with it, or had recovered from it provided the deeply sampled blood TCRbeta repertoires that made up the dataset. The repertoires were released in a freely available public database meant as a resource for research on the immune response to SARS-CoV-2. Samples were obtained from the ongoing ImmuneRACE study (first 160 participants) and from roughly 1,300 subjects provided by 6 global collaborators. A de-identified subject ID, COVID-19 status, age in years and sex were almost always included in the sample metadata. HLA class I and class II types, where available, came from metadata supplied by the sample provider rather than from assay-based typing. Broader findings and caveats from the paper: The quantity of clinical and demographic metadata differed by source and by participant and was supplied without curation.

Collaborating institutions collected whole blood in K2EDTA tubes following their own protocols. For TCRbeta analysis, collaborators shipped samples as frozen whole blood, isolated PBMCs, or DNA extracted from either of those sample types. TCRbeta CDR3 regions were amplified from genomic DNA using the immunoSEQ Assay, a bias-controlled multiplex PCR. On the authors' methods: The number of nucleated cells in each sample was estimated from the amplification of reference gene primers within the assay. Sequence reads were collapsed and filtered to measure the absolute abundance of every unique TCRbeta CDR3 rearrangement. For each sample, productive Simpson clonality was calculated as the square root of Simpson's diversity index over productive rearrangements. TCRdb obtained this table from immuneACCESS and retained in-frame rearrangements with V and J assigned. These tables miss some clones; where compared with another copy, unresolved V genes account for less than half of the shortfall, and the remainder is unexplained. Clone size and V and J calls were adopted from that table, with D and trimming inferred from the DNA. The sample yields approximately 100,000 clones; about 85% were counted once. The ten largest clonotypes hold around 12% of the sample.

Source material: peripheral blood. The chain is assembled from TRBV9 and TRBJ1-4; a confident D gene designation cannot be given. This receptor was taken from a human donor in a cohort sampled during active COVID-19. The DNA is as follows: TGTGCCAGCAGCCGCAGACTAGGGCTAAAACTGTTTTTT. Its protein is CASSRRLGLKLFF.